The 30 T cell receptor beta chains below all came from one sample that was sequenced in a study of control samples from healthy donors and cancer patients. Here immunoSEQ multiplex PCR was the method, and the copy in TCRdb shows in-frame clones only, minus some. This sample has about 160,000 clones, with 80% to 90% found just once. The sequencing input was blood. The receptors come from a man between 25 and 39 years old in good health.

CDR3 sequence reads: CASRHLVAEEGYNEQFF. The DNA of the CDR3 is TGTGCAAGTCGCCATCTGGTGGCGGAGGAAGGCTACAATGAGCAGTTCTTC. The chain couples TRBV12-2 to TRBJ2-1; the table's D call, TRBD2, was not checked against the DNA. TRBV12-2 counts as a pseudogene. This CDR3 is built from 17 residues.

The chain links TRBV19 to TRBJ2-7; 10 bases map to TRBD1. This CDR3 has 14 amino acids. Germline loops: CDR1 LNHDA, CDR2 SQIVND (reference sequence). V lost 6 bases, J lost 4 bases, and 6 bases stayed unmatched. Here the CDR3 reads CASRAGTGEYEQYF. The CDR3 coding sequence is TGTGCCAGTAGGGCCGGGACAGGGGAGTACGAGCAGTACTTC.

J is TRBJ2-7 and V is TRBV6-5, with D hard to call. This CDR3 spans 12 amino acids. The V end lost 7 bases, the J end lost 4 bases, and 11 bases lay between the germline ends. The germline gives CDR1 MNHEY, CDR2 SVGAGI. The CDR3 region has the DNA TGTGCCAGCAAAAGCTCGAATTACGAGCAGTACTTC. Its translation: CASKSSNYEQYF.

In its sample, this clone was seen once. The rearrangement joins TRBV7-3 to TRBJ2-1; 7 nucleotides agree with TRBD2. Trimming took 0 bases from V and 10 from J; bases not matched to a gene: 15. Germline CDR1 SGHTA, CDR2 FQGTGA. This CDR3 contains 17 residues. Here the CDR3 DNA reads TGTGCCAGCAGCTTAACTGTTGGGAGGGCACCCCCGGGGGAGCAGTTCTTC. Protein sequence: CASSLTVGRAPPGEQFF.

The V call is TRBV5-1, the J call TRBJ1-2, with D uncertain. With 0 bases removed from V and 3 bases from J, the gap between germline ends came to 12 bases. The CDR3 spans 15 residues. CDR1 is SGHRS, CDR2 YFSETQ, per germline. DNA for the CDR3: TGCGCCAGCAGCTTGGCTGGCGACGGAGACTATGGCTACACCTTC. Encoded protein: CASSLAGDGDYGYTF.

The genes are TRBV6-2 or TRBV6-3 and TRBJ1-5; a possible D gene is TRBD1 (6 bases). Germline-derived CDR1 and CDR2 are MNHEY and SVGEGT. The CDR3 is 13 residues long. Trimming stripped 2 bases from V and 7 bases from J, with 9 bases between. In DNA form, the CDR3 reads TGTGCCAGCAGTTACGGAGGGGGACAGCCCCAGCATTTT. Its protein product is CASSYGGGQPQHF.

The CDR3 coding sequence is TGCGCCAGCAGCTTAATCGGGGGGCTAGCCAAAAACATTCAGTACTTC. As protein: CASSLIGGLAKNIQYF. The V gene is TRBV5-1, the J gene TRBJ2-4, with D perhaps TRBD2 (7 bases). The V end lost 2 bases, the J end lost 0 bases, and 12 bases lay between the germline ends. Germline assignment: CDR1 SGHRS and CDR2 YFSETQ. CDR3 length equals 16 residues.

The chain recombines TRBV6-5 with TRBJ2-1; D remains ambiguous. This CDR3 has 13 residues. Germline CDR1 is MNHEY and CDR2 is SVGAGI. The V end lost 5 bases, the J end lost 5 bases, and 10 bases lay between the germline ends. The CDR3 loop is CASSIRHDNEQFF. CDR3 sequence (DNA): TGTGCCAGCAGTATCCGACACGACAATGAGCAGTTCTTC.

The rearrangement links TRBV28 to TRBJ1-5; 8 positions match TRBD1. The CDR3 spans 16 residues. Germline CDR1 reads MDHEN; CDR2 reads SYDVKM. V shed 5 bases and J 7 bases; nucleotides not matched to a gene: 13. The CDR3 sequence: CASSQSRDRGGQPQHF. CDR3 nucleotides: TGTGCCAGCAGTCAATCCCGCGACAGGGGAGGACAGCCCCAGCATTTT.

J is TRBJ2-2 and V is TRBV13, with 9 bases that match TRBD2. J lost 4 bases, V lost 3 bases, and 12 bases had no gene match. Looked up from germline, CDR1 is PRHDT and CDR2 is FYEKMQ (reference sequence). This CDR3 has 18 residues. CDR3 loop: CASSLTSLAGRSTGELFF. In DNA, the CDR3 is TGTGCCAGCAGCTTGACTTCTCTAGCGGGGAGGAGCACCGGGGAGCTGTTTTTT. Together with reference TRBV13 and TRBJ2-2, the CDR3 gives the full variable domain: AAGVIQSPRHLIKEKRETATLKCYPIPRHDTVYWYQQGPGQDPQFLISFYEKMQSDKGSIPDRFSAQQFSDYHSELNMSSLELGDSALYFCASSLTSLAGRSTGELFFGEGSRLTVL.

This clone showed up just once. CDR3 nucleotides: TGTGCCAGCAGTTTTCTCTCGGGCGGGGGGGCCGGTACGCAGTATTTT. The encoded protein is CASSFLSGGGAGTQYF. V and J are TRBV27 and TRBJ2-3; 9 bases line up with TRBD2. This CDR3 has 16 amino acids. V lost 3 bases and J lost 8; bases outside the gene matches: 12. The V gene's germline CDR1 is MNHEY and CDR2 SMNVEV (reference sequence).

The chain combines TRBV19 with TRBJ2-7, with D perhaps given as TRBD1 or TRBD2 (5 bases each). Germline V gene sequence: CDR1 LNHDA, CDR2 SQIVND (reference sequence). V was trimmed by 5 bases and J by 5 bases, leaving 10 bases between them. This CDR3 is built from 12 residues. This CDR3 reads CASSGGGNEQYF. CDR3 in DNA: TGTGCCAGTAGTGGGGGTGGGAACGAGCAGTACTTC. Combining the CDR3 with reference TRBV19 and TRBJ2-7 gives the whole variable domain DGGITQSPKYLFRKEGQNVTLSCEQNLNHDAMYWYRQDPGQGLRLIYYSQIVNDFQKGDIAEGYSVSREKKESFPLTVTSAQKNPTAFYLCASSGGGNEQYFGPGTRLTVT.

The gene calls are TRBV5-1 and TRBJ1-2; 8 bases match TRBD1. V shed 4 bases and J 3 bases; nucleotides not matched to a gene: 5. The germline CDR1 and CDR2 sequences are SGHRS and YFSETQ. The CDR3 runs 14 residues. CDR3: CASSVDREHYGYTF. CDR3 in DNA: TGCGCCAGCAGCGTGGACAGGGAGCACTATGGCTACACCTTC.

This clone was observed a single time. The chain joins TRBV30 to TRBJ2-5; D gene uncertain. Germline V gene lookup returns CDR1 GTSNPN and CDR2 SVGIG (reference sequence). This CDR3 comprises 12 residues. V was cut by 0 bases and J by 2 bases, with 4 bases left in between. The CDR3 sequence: CAWSVQQETQYF. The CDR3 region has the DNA TGTGCCTGGAGTGTACAGCAAGAGACCCAGTACTTC.

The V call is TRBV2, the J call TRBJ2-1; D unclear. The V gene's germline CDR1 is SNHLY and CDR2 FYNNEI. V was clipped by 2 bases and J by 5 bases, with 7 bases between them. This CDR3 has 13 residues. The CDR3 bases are TGTGCCAGCAGTGAACGGCAGGACAATGAGCAGTTCTTC. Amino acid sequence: CASSERQDNEQFF.

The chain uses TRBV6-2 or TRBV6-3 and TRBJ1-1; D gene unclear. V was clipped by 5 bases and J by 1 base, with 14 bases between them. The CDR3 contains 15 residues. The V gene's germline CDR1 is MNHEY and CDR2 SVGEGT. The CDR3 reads CASSRSSPRNTEAFF. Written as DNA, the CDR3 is TGTGCCAGCAGTCGGTCCTCGCCGAGGAACACTGAAGCTTTCTTT.

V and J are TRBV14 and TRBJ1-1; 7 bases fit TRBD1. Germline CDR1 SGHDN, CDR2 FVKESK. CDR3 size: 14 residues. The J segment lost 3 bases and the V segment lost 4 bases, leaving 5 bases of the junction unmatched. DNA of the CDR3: TGTGCCAGCAGCCCCCAGGGGGTGGACACTGAAGCTTTCTTT. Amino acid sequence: CASSPQGVDTEAFF.

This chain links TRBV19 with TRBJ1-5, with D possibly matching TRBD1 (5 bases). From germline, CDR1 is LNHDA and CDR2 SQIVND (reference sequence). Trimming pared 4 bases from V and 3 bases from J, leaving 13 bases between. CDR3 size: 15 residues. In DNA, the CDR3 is TGTGCCAGTAGTAGAGGGGAGAGGATCAATCAGCCCCAGCATTTT. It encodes CASSRGERINQPQHF.

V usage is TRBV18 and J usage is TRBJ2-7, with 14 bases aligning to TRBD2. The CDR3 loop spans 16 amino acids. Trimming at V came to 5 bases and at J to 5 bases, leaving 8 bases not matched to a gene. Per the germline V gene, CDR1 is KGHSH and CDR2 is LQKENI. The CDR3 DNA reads TGTGCCAGCTCAGTAGGGACTAGCGGGAGTTTAAACGAGCAGTACTTC. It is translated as CASSVGTSGSLNEQYF.

The CDR3 nucleotides are TGTGCCAGCAGTCTTCGGACAGCGCTTAGCAATCAGCCCCAGCATTTT. It translates to CASSLRTALSNQPQHF. The V call is TRBV28, the J call TRBJ1-5, with D perhaps TRBD1 (6 bases). This CDR3 is built from 16 residues. Trimming took off 5 bases at V and 0 bases at J, with 14 bases between the two ends. Germline CDR1 is MDHEN and CDR2 is SYDVKM.

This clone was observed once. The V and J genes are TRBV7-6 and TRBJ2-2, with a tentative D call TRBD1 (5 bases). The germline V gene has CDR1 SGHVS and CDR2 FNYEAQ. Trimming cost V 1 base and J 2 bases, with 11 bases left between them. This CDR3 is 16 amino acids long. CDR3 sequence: CASSLERRGNTGELFF. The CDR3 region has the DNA TGTGCCAGCAGCTTAGAACGTAGGGGTAACACCGGGGAGCTGTTTTTT. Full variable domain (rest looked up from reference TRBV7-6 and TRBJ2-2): GAGVSQSPRYKVTKRGQDVALRCDPISGHVSLYWYRQALGQGPEFLTYFNYEAQQDKSGLPNDRFSAERPEGSISTLTIQRTEQRDSAMYRCASSLERRGNTGELFFGEGSRLTVL.

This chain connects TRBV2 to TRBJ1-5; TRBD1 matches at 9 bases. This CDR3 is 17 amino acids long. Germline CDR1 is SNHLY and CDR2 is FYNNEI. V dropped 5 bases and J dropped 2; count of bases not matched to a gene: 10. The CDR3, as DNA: TGTGCCAGCAGTAATACCGGGACAGGGTATGGCAATCAGCCCCAGCATTTT. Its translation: CASSNTGTGYGNQPQHF. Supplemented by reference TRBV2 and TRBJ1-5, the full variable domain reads EPEVTQTPSHQVTQMGQEVILRCVPISNHLYFYWYRQILGQKVEFLVSFYNNEISEKSEIFDDQFSVERPDGSNFTLKIRSTKLEDSAMYFCASSNTGTGYGNQPQHFGDGTRLSIL.

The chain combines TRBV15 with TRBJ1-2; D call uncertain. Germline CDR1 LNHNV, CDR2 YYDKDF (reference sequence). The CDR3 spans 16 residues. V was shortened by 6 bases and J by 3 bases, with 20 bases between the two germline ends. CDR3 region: CATRVGAALPDYGYTF. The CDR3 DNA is TGTGCCACCAGAGTGGGCGCAGCCCTTCCCGACTATGGCTACACCTTC.

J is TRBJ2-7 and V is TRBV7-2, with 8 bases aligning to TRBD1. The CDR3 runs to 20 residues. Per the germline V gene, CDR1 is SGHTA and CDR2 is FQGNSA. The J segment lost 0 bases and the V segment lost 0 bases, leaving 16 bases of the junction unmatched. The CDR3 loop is CASSLAMGTGTHTYSYEQYF. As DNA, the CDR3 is TGTGCCAGCAGCTTAGCTATGGGGACAGGAACCCACACATACTCCTACGAGCAGTACTTC.

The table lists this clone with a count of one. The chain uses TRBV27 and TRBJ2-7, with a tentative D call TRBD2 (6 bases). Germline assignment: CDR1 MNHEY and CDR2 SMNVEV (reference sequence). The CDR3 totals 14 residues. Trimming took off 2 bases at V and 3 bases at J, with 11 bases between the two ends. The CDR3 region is CASSLRGDVYEQYF. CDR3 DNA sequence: TGTGCCAGCAGTTTACGCGGGGATGTCTACGAGCAGTACTTC.

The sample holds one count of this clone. CDR3 sequence: CASSFGSQETQYF. Here the CDR3 DNA reads TGTGCCAGCAGCTTTGGCAGCCAAGAGACCCAGTACTTC. The gene calls are TRBV13 and TRBJ2-5; D gene ambiguous. CDR3 length: 13 residues. Germline CDR1 is PRHDT and CDR2 is FYEKMQ (reference sequence). Deletions cut 3 bases from V and 1 base from J, with 6 bases between.

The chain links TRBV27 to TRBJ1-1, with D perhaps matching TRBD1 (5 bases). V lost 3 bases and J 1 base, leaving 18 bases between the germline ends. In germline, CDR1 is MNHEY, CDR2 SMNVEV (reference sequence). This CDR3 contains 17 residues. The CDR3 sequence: CASSFKGLGGTNTEAFF. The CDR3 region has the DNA TGTGCCAGCAGTTTTAAGGGCCTGGGGGGGACGAACACTGAAGCTTTCTTT.

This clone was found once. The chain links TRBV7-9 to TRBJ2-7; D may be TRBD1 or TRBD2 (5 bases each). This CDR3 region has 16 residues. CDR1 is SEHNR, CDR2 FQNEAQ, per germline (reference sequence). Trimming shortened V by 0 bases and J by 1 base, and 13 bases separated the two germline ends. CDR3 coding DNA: TGTGCCAGCAGCTTAGCCCCCGGGACCGCATCCTACGAGCAGTACTTC. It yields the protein CASSLAPGTASYEQYF.

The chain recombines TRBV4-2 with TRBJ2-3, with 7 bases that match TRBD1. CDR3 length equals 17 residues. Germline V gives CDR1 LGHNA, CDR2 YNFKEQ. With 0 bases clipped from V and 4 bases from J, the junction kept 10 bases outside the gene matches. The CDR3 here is CASSQETTNRGSDTQYF. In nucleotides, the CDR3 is TGTGCCAGCAGCCAAGAGACGACGAACAGGGGTTCAGATACGCAGTATTTT.

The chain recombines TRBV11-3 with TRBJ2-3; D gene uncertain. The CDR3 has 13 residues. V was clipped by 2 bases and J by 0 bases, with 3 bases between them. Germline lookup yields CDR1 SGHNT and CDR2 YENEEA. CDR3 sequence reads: CASSLISTDTQYF. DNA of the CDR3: TGTGCCAGCAGCTTAATAAGCACAGATACGCAGTATTTT.